The present T cell receptor (beta chain) was sequenced within a study of CD8 T cells in ankylosing spondylitis. Regarding this clonotype: The antigen is unknown.

By quantitative 5'-RACE with molecular barcodes, the TCR beta libraries were made. TCRdb itself ran the 5' RACE reads through MiXCR, one entry per CDR3 protein. Counted here are over 600,000 distinct CDR3 sequences, 15% to 20% occurring once; the ten biggest clones make up 15% to 20%. This CDR3 has 14 residues. V lost 1 base and J lost 3, with 11 bases in between. In germline, CDR1 is SGHRS, CDR2 YFSETQ. Study-level results: What seemed typical of ankylosing spondylitis blood was a TCR beta motif built from roughly eight highly homologous variants. Within matched ankylosing spondylitis synovial fluid, disease-linked clones were reportedly significantly enriched.

This TCR was recovered from a male donor with ankylosing spondylitis. The sequenced sample consisted of blood, either unsorted or a sorted T cell fraction (not recorded which). This rearrangement joins TRBV5-1 to TRBJ2-7, with D maybe TRBD1 (6 bases). The CDR3 nucleotides are TGCGCCAGCAGCTTGACAGGGAGTAACTACGAGCAGTACTTC. Its protein is CASSLTGSNYEQYF. Filled out from reference TRBV5-1 and TRBJ2-7, the complete variable domain reads KAGVTQTPRYLIKTRGQQVTLSCSPISGHRSVSWYQQTPGQGLQFLFEYFSETQRNKGNFPGRFSGRQFSNSRSEMNVSTLELGDSALYLCASSLTGSNYEQYFGPGTRLTVT.